Presented here are 32 T cell receptor beta chains from one specimen sequenced in a study of OX40 agonist ivuxolimab in advanced cancers. Profiling relied on immunoSEQ multiplex PCR, and the TCRdb table lists in-frame clones only, not all of them. The table shows approximately 57,000 clones, with 75% to 85% occurring only once. Source: CD4+ or CD8+ T cells sorted from blood, taken in a trial of the OX40 agonist ivuxolimab. These receptors originate from an adult with an advanced solid tumor such as melanoma, head and neck, liver or kidney cancer.

This clone was seen just once. The chain carries TRBV19 and TRBJ2-3, with unresolved D. This CDR3 contains 14 residues. CDR1 LNHDA and CDR2 SQIVND come from the germline V gene (reference sequence). V was clipped by 7 bases and J by 5 bases, with 16 bases between them. This chain's CDR3 is CASKVAVPEDTQYF. CDR3 nucleotide sequence: TGTGCCAGTAAGGTGGCGGTTCCGGAAGATACGCAGTATTTT.

CDR3 coding DNA: TGTGCCAGCGGCGCCCAGGCGGGGGGCGTGAACACTGAAGCTTTCTTT. It is translated as CASGAQAGGVNTEAFF. V usage is TRBV7-6 and J usage is TRBJ1-1, with a tentative D call TRBD1 (6 bases). The V end was cut by 8 bases, the J end by 0 bases, with 19 bases between. CDR1 and CDR2 from the germline V gene are SGHVS and FNYEAQ. The CDR3 is 16 amino acids.

This clone was recorded a few times. The DNA for the CDR3 is TGTGCCTGGAGTATACAGCCGGGCAATCAGCCCCAGCATTTT. This sequence encodes CAWSIQPGNQPQHF. The chain combines TRBV30 with TRBJ1-5; D uncertain. From germline, CDR1 is GTSNPN and CDR2 SVGIG (reference sequence). Trimming took 2 bases from V and 2 from J, leaving 10 bases between them. The CDR3 loop spans 14 amino acids.

The CDR3 loop is CASSFSSGRLYNEQFF. As DNA, the CDR3 is TGTGCCAGCAGTTTCAGTAGCGGGAGGTTATACAATGAGCAGTTCTTC. The chain employs TRBV27 and TRBJ2-1; TRBD2 agrees at 10 bases. Losses at the gene ends were 3 bases for V and 4 bases for J; bases not matched to a gene: 6. The CDR3 is 16 residues long. The germline gives CDR1 MNHEY, CDR2 SMNVEV (reference sequence).

The rearrangement joins TRBV7-9 to TRBJ1-1, with a weak D call TRBD1 (6 bases). V dropped 5 bases and J dropped 2 bases, with 15 bases sitting between them. Germline V gene lookup returns CDR1 SEHNR and CDR2 FQNEAQ (reference sequence). The CDR3 has 15 amino acids. The CDR3 DNA sequence: TGTGCCAGCAGCAACCGACAGGCAAGTAACACTGAAGCTTTCTTT. It codes for CASSNRQASNTEAFF.

This sequence joins TRBV28 and TRBJ2-1, with TRBD2 matching 10 bases. The CDR3 is 17 residues long. Trimming took 7 bases from V and 9 from J; bases not matched to a gene: 18. Germline CDR1 is MDHEN and CDR2 is SYDVKM. The CDR3 coding sequence is TGTGCCAGCAATCGACGGACTAGCGGAATCCCTGGGGCTGAGCAGTTCTTC. Translation gives CASNRRTSGIPGAEQFF.

The J gene is TRBJ1-5, the V gene TRBV18; D uncertain. The CDR3 length is 13 residues. CDR1 KGHSH and CDR2 LQKENI come from the germline V gene. Deletions cut 3 bases from V and 3 bases from J, with 6 bases between. The CDR3 coding sequence is TGTGCCAGCTCACCCGAAGCCAATCAGCCCCAGCATTTT. Translation: CASSPEANQPQHF.

The chain is built from TRBV19 and TRBJ2-3; D gene unclear. Trimming cost V 4 bases and J 5 bases, with 4 bases left between them. CDR3 length: 11 residues. Germline CDR1 is LNHDA and CDR2 is SQIVND (reference sequence). DNA for the CDR3: TGTGCCAGTAGTACTATAGATACGCAGTATTTT. Translated, it gives CASSTIDTQYF.

The chain couples TRBV30 to TRBJ1-3; 8 positions match TRBD1. The CDR3 length is 16 residues. CDR1 GTSNPN and CDR2 SVGIG come from the germline V gene (reference sequence). Losses at the gene ends were 3 bases for V and 3 bases for J; bases not matched to a gene: 10. The CDR3 sequence: CAWSPQDRAFGNTIYF. The CDR3 region has the DNA TGTGCCTGGAGCCCACAGGACAGGGCCTTTGGAAACACCATATATTTT.

V and J are TRBV28 and TRBJ1-2; D is perhaps TRBD1 (6 bases). CDR1 and CDR2 (germline): MDHEN, SYDVKM. V was clipped by 3 bases and J by 6 bases, with 17 bases between them. CDR3 length: 15 amino acids. The CDR3 DNA sequence: TGTGCCAGCAGTTTCGGGACACCTAAACCCCATGGCTACACCTTC. This sequence encodes CASSFGTPKPHGYTF.

This chain joins TRBV2 and TRBJ2-7; maybe TRBD2 (6 bases). The germline V and J ends were trimmed by 5 bases and 5 bases, with 10 bases remaining between them. There are 12 residues in the CDR3. CDR1 is SNHLY, CDR2 FYNNEI, per germline. CDR3 protein: CASSWRGDEQYF. CDR3 bases: TGTGCCAGCAGTTGGAGGGGAGACGAGCAGTACTTC.

The chain has TRBV5-1 and TRBJ2-2; 9 positions agree with TRBD2. This CDR3 is built from 16 residues. Germline CDR1 SGHRS, CDR2 YFSETQ. V trimming: 1 base; J trimming: 7 bases; junction bases outside the gene matches: 8. The CDR3 loop reads CASSLSGGRAGGELFF. Here the CDR3 DNA reads TGCGCCAGCAGCTTGTCCGGCGGGAGGGCCGGCGGGGAGCTGTTTTTT.

This rearrangement joins TRBV28 to TRBJ2-1; the D call may be TRBD1 or TRBD2 (5 bases each). Germline CDR1 and CDR2: MDHEN and SYDVKM. CDR3 length: 19 amino acids. Trimming took off 3 bases at V and 1 base at J, with 22 bases between the two ends. The CDR3 DNA follows: TGTGCCAGCAGTTTTTACCGGACGGGATCTCCAGGGTCCTACAATGAGCAGTTCTTC. Translating gives CASSFYRTGSPGSYNEQFF.

This clone has more than one count but fewer than ten. As DNA, the CDR3 is TGTGCCAGCAGCCCGACAGGGGGCTATGGCTACACCTTC. It codes for CASSPTGGYGYTF. This chain uses TRBV7-8 with TRBJ1-2, with 9 bases matching TRBD1. V dropped 5 bases and J dropped 4; count of bases not matched to a gene: 2. CDR1 is SGHVS, CDR2 FQNEAQ, per germline. The CDR3 totals 13 residues.

This chain links TRBV5-5 with TRBJ2-7, with 7 bases fitting TRBD1. CDR1 and CDR2 from the germline V gene are SGHKS and YYEKEE (reference sequence). CDR3 length: 14 residues. V was clipped by 0 bases and J by 2 bases; unmatched bases: 2. CDR3 in DNA: TGTGCCAGCAGCTTGGGACAGGGTCCCTACGAGCAGTACTTC. Protein product: CASSLGQGPYEQYF.

As to this clone: At one boundary the junction diverges from the germline segment, which might be a read error. V gene TRBV5-3 combines with J gene TRBJ2-1, with 8 bases lining up with TRBD2. TRBV5-3 is classed as an ORF, of uncertain function. This CDR3 spans 15 amino acids. The CDR3 DNA reads as TGTGCCAGCAGCTTGGACGGGAGGGGAAACAATGAGCAGTTCTTC. Protein: CASSLDGRGNNEQFF.

This chain connects TRBV11-2 to TRBJ1-1, with a tentative D call TRBD1 (5 bases). CDR3 length: 18 amino acids. V lost 5 bases and J 4 bases, leaving 26 bases between the germline ends. Germline loops: CDR1 SGHAT, CDR2 FQNNGV. CDR3 in DNA: TGTGCCAGCAGCCCCCACAGTCAAGCAGGGCGGTCTTCCACTGAAGCTTTCTTT. As protein: CASSPHSQAGRSSTEAFF.

This clone has a handful of counts. The V and J genes are TRBV15 and TRBJ1-2; 7 bases fit TRBD1. Germline values: CDR1 LNHNV, CDR2 YYDKDF (reference sequence). CDR3 length: 15 residues. V dropped 3 bases and J dropped 5; count of bases not matched to a gene: 9. The DNA for the CDR3 is TGTGCCACCAGCAGGATCGGGACAGAAGTTTATGGCTACACCTTC. This gives the protein CATSRIGTEVYGYTF.

V usage is TRBV19 and J usage is TRBJ2-7, with D maybe TRBD2 (6 bases). Germline CDR1 LNHDA, CDR2 SQIVND (reference sequence). The V end was cut by 6 bases, the J end by 2 bases, with 17 bases between. The CDR3 has 15 residues. The CDR3 here is CASSSLGGVPYEQYF. In DNA form, the CDR3 reads TGTGCCAGTAGCTCCCTTGGAGGGGTACCCTACGAGCAGTACTTC.

The chain is built from TRBV11-2 and TRBJ2-5, with D uncertain. From germline, CDR1 is SGHAT and CDR2 FQNNGV. CDR3 length: 15 amino acids. V dropped 0 bases and J dropped 3 bases, with 11 bases sitting between them. Here the CDR3 reads CASSLEGSRKETQYF. The CDR3 DNA reads as TGTGCCAGCAGCTTAGAGGGTAGCAGAAAAGAGACCCAGTACTTC.

This clone turned up a few times. This sequence joins TRBV28 and TRBJ2-5; no firm D call. CDR1 and CDR2 (germline): MDHEN, SYDVKM. V was cut by 6 bases and J by 7 bases, with 21 bases left in between. This CDR3 has 15 residues. CDR3: CASSLDGMPLGTQYF. Written as DNA, the CDR3 is TGTGCCAGCAGCTTGGACGGAATGCCCTTAGGGACCCAGTACTTC.

The rearrangement links TRBV5-1 to TRBJ1-1; tentative D call: TRBD1 (5 bases). Deletions cut 4 bases from V and 1 base from J, with 11 bases between. The germline V gene has CDR1 SGHRS and CDR2 YFSETQ. This CDR3 has 14 amino acids. The CDR3 here is CASSRDGQNTEAFF. The CDR3 DNA is TGCGCCAGCAGCCGGGACGGCCAGAACACTGAAGCTTTCTTT. The variable domain in full, with the rest retrieved from reference TRBV5-1 and TRBJ1-1, is KAGVTQTPRYLIKTRGQQVTLSCSPISGHRSVSWYQQTPGQGLQFLFEYFSETQRNKGNFPGRFSGRQFSNSRSEMNVSTLELGDSALYLCASSRDGQNTEAFFGQGTRLTVV.

The chain carries TRBV6-6 and TRBJ1-6; D is ambiguous. Trimming stripped 5 bases from V and 8 bases from J, with 10 bases between. The CDR3 sequence is 13 residues long. Germline V gives CDR1 MNHNY, CDR2 SVGAGI (reference sequence). The CDR3 bases are TGTGCCAGCAGTGGCTTCCCCTATTCACCCCTCCACTTT. Its translation: CASSGFPYSPLHF.

V is TRBV27 and J is TRBJ1-6; 7 nucleotides agree with TRBD1. With V trimmed by 8 bases and J by 5 bases, 6 bases remained unmatched. CDR3 length equals 14 residues. Germline V lookup: CDR1 MNHEY, CDR2 SMNVEV (reference sequence). The chain's CDR3 is CASRWGQNNSPLHF. DNA of the CDR3: TGTGCCAGCCGCTGGGGACAGAATAATTCACCCCTCCACTTT.

The count of this clone is one. The CDR3 coding sequence is TGTGCCAGCAGCGTAGATTCAGGGGGTATTGCGGGAAACACCATATATTTT. Amino acids: CASSVDSGGIAGNTIYF. The chain uses TRBV9 and TRBJ1-3; 7 nucleotides align to TRBD1. The CDR3 extends over 17 amino acids. Per the germline V gene, CDR1 is SGDLS and CDR2 is YYNGEE. V was clipped by 0 bases and J by 4 bases; unmatched bases: 10.

The V gene is TRBV5-4, the J gene TRBJ2-6; tentatively, D is TRBD1 (6 bases). CDR1 and CDR2 from the germline V gene are SGHNT and YYREEE (reference sequence). Trimming took off 3 bases at V and 4 bases at J, with 14 bases between the two ends. There are 16 residues in the CDR3. The CDR3 region is CASSSDSPPGANVLTF. The CDR3 DNA sequence: TGTGCCAGCAGCTCGGACAGTCCCCCGGGGGCCAACGTCCTGACTTTC. Full variable domain (remainder filled in from reference TRBV5-4 and TRBJ2-6): ETGVTQSPTHLIKTRGQQVTLRCSSQSGHNTVSWYQQALGQGPQFIFQYYREEENGRGNFPPRFSGLQFPNYSSELNVNALELDDSALYLCASSSDSPPGANVLTFGAGSRLTVL.

V gene TRBV27 combines with J gene TRBJ2-1; tentatively, D is TRBD2 (5 bases). Germline V gene data show CDR1 as MNHEY and CDR2 as SMNVEV (reference sequence). The CDR3 runs to 15 residues. The V end was cut by 5 bases, the J end by 4 bases, with 15 bases between. This CDR3 is CASSPDWLQYNEQFF. The CDR3 coding sequence is TGTGCCAGCAGTCCGGACTGGTTACAATACAATGAGCAGTTCTTC.

V gene TRBV19 combines with J gene TRBJ2-7; TRBD2 aligns across 8 bases. Trimming took 3 bases from V and 0 from J; bases not matched to a gene: 7. There are 16 residues in the CDR3. The germline CDR1 and CDR2 sequences are LNHDA and SQIVND (reference sequence). CDR3 bases: TGTGCCAGTAGTATCTACACTAGCGGAGGCTCCTACGAGCAGTACTTC. It translates to CASSIYTSGGSYEQYF.

The gene calls are TRBV28 and TRBJ1-6; D not resolved. Trimming shortened V by 3 bases and J by 0 bases, and 9 bases separated the two germline ends. Germline V gene data show CDR1 as MDHEN and CDR2 as SYDVKM. This CDR3 region has 16 residues. The CDR3: CASSLGIRSYNSPLHF. The CDR3 nucleotides read TGTGCCAGCAGTTTGGGGATCCGCTCCTATAATTCACCCCTCCACTTT.

This clone was seen a handful of times. V gene TRBV6-5 combines with J gene TRBJ1-5; D ambiguous. Germline values: CDR1 MNHEY, CDR2 SVGAGI. The CDR3 totals 13 residues. V lost 2 bases and J lost 4, with 6 bases in between. The CDR3 DNA follows: TGTGCCAGCAGTTACGGGCCGAATCAGCCCCAGCATTTT. Residues: CASSYGPNQPQHF.

The J gene is TRBJ2-1, the V gene TRBV6-1; possible D gene TRBD2, 6 bases. The CDR3 length is 13 residues. V shed 5 bases and J shed 8 bases, with 13 bases lying between them. CDR1 and CDR2 from the germline V gene are MNHNS and SASEGT. CDR3 region: CASSKVRRDEQFF. The DNA for the CDR3 is TGTGCCAGCAGTAAGGTTAGGAGGGATGAGCAGTTCTTC.

The chain links TRBV5-1 to TRBJ2-6, with a tentative D call TRBD1 (6 bases). The V end was cut by 1 base, the J end by 2 bases, with 19 bases between. CDR3 length: 19 amino acids. Germline V gene sequence: CDR1 SGHRS, CDR2 YFSETQ. The CDR3 here is CASSLMPRDTVAGANVLTF. The CDR3 DNA reads TGCGCCAGCAGCTTGATGCCCCGGGACACGGTCGCTGGGGCCAACGTCCTGACTTTC.